The present entry profiles one T cell receptor (beta chain) with its context. Deletions cut 8 bases from V and 0 bases from J, with 10 bases between. This CDR3 has 14 residues. CDR1 is MDHEN, CDR2 SYDVKM, per germline. The study assigned cohorts using participant-reported clinical history. This record comes from a study of blood T cell repertoires in COVID-19. Study at large: Donors in the United States, Italy and Spain gave samples during acute or convalescent COVID-19. The analysed material was cDNA or gDNA that came from T cells, B-cell-depleted T cells, or PBMCs.

In the authors' workflow: For nucleated cells, counts were estimated from reference gene primer amplification. The data were produced by immunoSEQ multiplex PCR, yet TCRdb's version contains in-frame clones alone and is incomplete. That table is the source of V, J and clone size, and D and trimming were worked out from the DNA. The sample yields 350,000 to 450,000 clones, around 87% seen once. Sequenced sample: PBMCs or T cells enriched from blood (not recorded which). The rearrangement links TRBV28 to TRBJ1-4; D gene unclear. The clonotype comes from a man aged 35-49 years in a cohort exposed to, infected with or recovered from COVID-19 (not recorded which). CDR3 sequence (DNA): TGTGCCAGCGGAGGGCCGGCAACTAATGAAAAACTGTTTTTT. This codes for CASGGPATNEKLFF.